These T cell receptor beta chains were read from a single sample in a study of OX40 agonist ivuxolimab in advanced cancers. Clones were read by immunoSEQ multiplex PCR, and TCRdb kept only the in-frame ones, dropping some. The sample has 70,000 or so clones; nearly 90% are singletons. This specimen was CD4+ or CD8+ T cells sorted from blood, taken in a trial of the OX40 agonist ivuxolimab. The receptor set was obtained from an adult with an advanced solid tumor such as melanoma, head and neck, liver or kidney cancer. Both conserved end residues are part of each CDR3. D genes are given only for firm matches. Part of the rows lack a size; the others show once, few, many or a class for expanded clones.

- TRBJ2-1 TRBV18 - CASSPLAGGEQFF TGTGCCAGCTCACCACTTGCTGGGGGTGAGCAGTTCTTC
- TRBJ2-1 TRBV5-4 - CASSSDFPLRYNEQFF TGTGCCAGCAGCTCGGACTTCCCACTACGCTACAATGAGCAGTTCTTC
- TRBJ2-2 TRBV28 - CASRSGRTGELFF TGTGCCAGCAGATCTGGGAGGACCGGGGAGCTGTTTTTT
TRBD1 TRBJ1-4 TRBV10-3 - CAIGGTGDEKLFF TGTGCCATCGGGGGGACAGGTGACGAAAAACTGTTTTTT
- TRBJ1-1 TRBV6-5 - CASSYSRRANTEAFF TGTGCCAGCAGTTACTCGAGAAGGGCGAACACTGAAGCTTTCTTT
- TRBJ1-1 TRBV5-4 - CASSPTAGNTEAFF TGTGCCAGCAGCCCGACCGCAGGGAACACTGAAGCTTTCTTT
TRBD1 TRBJ1-5 TRBV7-8 - CASSLGQGRSQPQHF TGTGCCAGCAGCCTCGGACAGGGAAGAAGTCAGCCCCAGCATTTT
- TRBJ2-7 TRBV7-9 - CASSYLGEQYF TGTGCCAGCAGCTACCTGGGGGAGCAGTACTTC
- TRBJ1-1 TRBV21-1 - CASSKASEQTNTEAFF TGTGCCAGCAGCAAAGCGTCCGAACAGACGAACACTGAAGCTTTCTTT
TRBD1 TRBJ2-1 TRBV7-2 - CASSRTGSSYNEQFF TGTGCCAGCAGCAGGACAGGGAGCTCCTACAATGAGCAGTTCTTC
- TRBJ2-7 TRBV28 - CASSLGLVPPYEQYF TGTGCCAGCAGTTTGGGACTTGTGCCTCCCTACGAGCAGTACTTC
TRBD1 TRBJ2-7 TRBV11-3 - CASSVNRDRRHEQYF TGTGCCAGCAGCGTCAACCGGGACAGGCGTCACGAGCAGTACTTC
- TRBJ2-7 TRBV5-8 - CASSLVWEQYF TGTGCCAGCAGCTTGGTCTGGGAGCAGTACTTC
- TRBJ2-5 TRBV19 - CASSRQDQETQYF TGTGCCAGTAGTCGCCAGGACCAAGAGACCCAGTACTTC
TRBD2 TRBJ2-2 TRBV19 - CASSDLGAGTTTGELFF TGTGCCAGTAGTGACCTCGGAGCGGGAACGACCACCGGGGAGCTGTTTTTT
- TRBJ2-4 TRBV9 - CASSIRDTPRDIQYF TGTGCCAGCAGCATCCGGGACACCCCTAGGGACATTCAGTACTTC
TRBD1 TRBJ2-1 TRBV5-5 - CASSLGQGAYNEQFF TGTGCCAGCAGCTTAGGACAGGGGGCCTACAATGAGCAGTTCTTC
- TRBJ2-7 TRBV5-4 few CASSFNNYEQYF TGTGCCAGCAGCTTTAACAACTACGAGCAGTACTTC
- TRBJ2-6 TRBV18 - CASSRSQLSGANVLTF TGTGCCAGCTCACGGTCGCAGCTCTCTGGGGCCAACGTCCTGACTTTC
TRBD1 TRBJ2-7 TRBV5-8 - CASSLPGQGVNEQYF TGTGCCAGCAGCTTGCCGGGACAGGGGGTCAACGAGCAGTACTTC
- TRBJ2-1 TRBV4-2 - CASSLRGHDEQFF TGTGCCAGCAGCCTGAGGGGCCACGATGAGCAGTTCTTC
TRBD2 TRBJ2-3 TRBV19 - CASSILGLAETSASYGWGTDTQYF TGTGCCAGTAGTATACTCGGACTAGCGGAGACCTCCGCGTCTTACGGTTGGGGCACAGATACGCAGTATTTT
- TRBJ2-7 TRBV10-2 - CASRGQQRGELSF TGCGCCAGCAGAGGACAACAGAGGGGAGAGTTGTCCTTC
TRBD2 TRBJ2-1 TRBV7-2 - CASSLSRLAGEGEQFF TGTGCCAGCAGCTTATCCAGACTAGCGGGAGAGGGAGAGCAGTTCTTC
TRBD2 TRBJ2-1 TRBV4-2 - CASSLGLAGGPGAEQFF TGTGCCAGCAGCCTCGGACTAGCGGGAGGGCCCGGGGCTGAGCAGTTCTTC
- TRBJ1-5 TRBV19 - CASSIVGRGTPNQPQHF TGTGCCAGTAGTATCGTCGGTCGGGGGACCCCGAATCAGCCCCAGCATTTT
- TRBJ1-1 TRBV7-9 - CASSLEANTEAFF TGTGCCAGCAGCTTAGAAGCGAACACTGAAGCTTTCTTT
- TRBJ2-7 TRBV5-8 - CASSLHSYSYEQYF TGTGCCAGCAGCTTGCATTCTTATTCCTACGAGCAGTACTTC
TRBD1 TRBJ2-3 TRBV4-1 - CASSQDPNRGWADTQYF TGCGCCAGCAGCCAAGATCCAAACAGGGGGTGGGCAGATACGCAGTATTTT
TRBD2 TRBJ2-1 TRBV10-1 - CASSEDPPSGSRLDEQFF TGCGCCAGCAGTGAGGACCCACCTAGCGGGAGTAGATTAGATGAGCAGTTCTTC
TRBD1 TRBJ2-4 TRBV5-4 - CASSSQTGGKNIQYF TGTGCCAGCAGCTCCCAAACAGGGGGCAAAAACATTCAGTACTTC
- TRBJ2-5 TRBV29-1 - CSVDVQGTETQYF TGCAGCGTTGATGTGCAGGGAACGGAGACCCAGTACTTC
TRBD2 TRBJ2-5 TRBV7-7 - CASSAGIAGVETQYF TGTGCTAGCAGCGCGGGCATAGCGGGAGTAGAGACCCAGTACTTC
- TRBJ2-7 TRBV6-1 - CASSEIRYEQYF TGTGCCAGCAGTGAAATTCGCTACGAGCAGTACTTC
TRBD1 TRBJ1-2 TRBV7-2 - CASSLALGQGARGYTF TGTGCCAGCAGCTTAGCGCTGGGACAGGGGGCGCGTGGCTACACCTTC
- TRBJ1-4 TRBV5-1 - CASSLDREDEKLFF TGCGCCAGCAGCTTGGATAGGGAAGATGAAAAACTGTTTTTT
- TRBJ1-1 TRBV5-4 - CASSSRDGLEAFF TGTGCCAGCAGCTCCCGGGACGGACTTGAAGCTTTCTTT
TRBD1 TRBJ1-5 TRBV19 - CASTQDRARQPQHF TGTGCCAGTACCCAGGACAGGGCACGACAGCCCCAGCATTTT
- TRBJ2-1 TRBV28 - CASRLRAETQFF TGTGCCAGCAGACTACGGGCCGAAACTCAGTTCTTC